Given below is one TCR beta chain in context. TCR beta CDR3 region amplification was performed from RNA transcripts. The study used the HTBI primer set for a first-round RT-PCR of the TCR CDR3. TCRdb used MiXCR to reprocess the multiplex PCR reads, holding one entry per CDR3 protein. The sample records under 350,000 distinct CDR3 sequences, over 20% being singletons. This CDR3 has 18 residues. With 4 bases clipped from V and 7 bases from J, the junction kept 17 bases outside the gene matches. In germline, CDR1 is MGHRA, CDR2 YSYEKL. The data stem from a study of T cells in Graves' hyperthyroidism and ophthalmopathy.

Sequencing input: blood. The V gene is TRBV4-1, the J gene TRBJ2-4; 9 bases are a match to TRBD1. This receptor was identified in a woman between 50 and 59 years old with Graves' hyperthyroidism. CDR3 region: CASSLEVPGQGSENIQYF. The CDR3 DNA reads TGCGCCAGCAGCCTCGAAGTCCCGGGACAGGGATCGGAGAACATTCAGTACTTC.